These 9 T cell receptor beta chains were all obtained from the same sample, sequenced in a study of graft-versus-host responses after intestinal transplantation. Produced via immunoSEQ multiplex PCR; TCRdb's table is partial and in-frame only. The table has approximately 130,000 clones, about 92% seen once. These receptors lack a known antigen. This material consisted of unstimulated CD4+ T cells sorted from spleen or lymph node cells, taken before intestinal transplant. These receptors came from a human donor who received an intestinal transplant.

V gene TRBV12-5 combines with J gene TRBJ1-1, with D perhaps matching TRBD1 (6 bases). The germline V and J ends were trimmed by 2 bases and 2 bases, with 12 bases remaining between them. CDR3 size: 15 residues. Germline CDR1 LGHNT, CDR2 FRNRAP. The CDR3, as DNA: TGTGCTAGTGGTTTGTGGTGGGGGCGCAACACTGAAGCTTTCTTT. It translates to CASGLWWGRNTEAFF.

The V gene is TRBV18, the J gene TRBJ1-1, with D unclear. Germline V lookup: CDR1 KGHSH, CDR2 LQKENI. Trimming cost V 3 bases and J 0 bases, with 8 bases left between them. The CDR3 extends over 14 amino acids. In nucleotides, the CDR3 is TGTGCCAGCTCACCTAAGAGCATGAACACTGAAGCTTTCTTT. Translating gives CASSPKSMNTEAFF.

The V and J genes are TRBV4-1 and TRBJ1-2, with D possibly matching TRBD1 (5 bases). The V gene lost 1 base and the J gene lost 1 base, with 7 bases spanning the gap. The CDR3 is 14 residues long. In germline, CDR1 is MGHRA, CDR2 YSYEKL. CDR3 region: CASSQGDFNYGYTF. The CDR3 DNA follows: TGCGCCAGCAGCCAAGGGGACTTTAACTATGGCTACACCTTC.

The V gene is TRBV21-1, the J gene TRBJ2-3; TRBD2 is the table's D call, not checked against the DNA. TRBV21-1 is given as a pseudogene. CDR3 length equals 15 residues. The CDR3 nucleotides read TGTGCCAGCAGACGTAGCGGGGGCGGCACAGATACGCAGTATTTT. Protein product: CASRRSGGGTDTQYF.

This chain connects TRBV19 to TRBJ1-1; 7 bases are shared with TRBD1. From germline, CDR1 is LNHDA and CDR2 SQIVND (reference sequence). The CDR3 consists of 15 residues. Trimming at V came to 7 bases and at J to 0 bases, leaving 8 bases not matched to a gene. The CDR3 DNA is TGTGCCAGTATTCACAGGGGCTCCATGAACACTGAAGCTTTCTTT. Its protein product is CASIHRGSMNTEAFF.

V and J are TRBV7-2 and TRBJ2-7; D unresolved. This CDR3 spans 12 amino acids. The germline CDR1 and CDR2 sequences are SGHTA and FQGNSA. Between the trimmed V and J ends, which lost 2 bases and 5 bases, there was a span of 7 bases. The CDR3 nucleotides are TGTGCCAGCAGCTTAAGCCTCAACGAGCAGTACTTC. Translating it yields CASSLSLNEQYF.

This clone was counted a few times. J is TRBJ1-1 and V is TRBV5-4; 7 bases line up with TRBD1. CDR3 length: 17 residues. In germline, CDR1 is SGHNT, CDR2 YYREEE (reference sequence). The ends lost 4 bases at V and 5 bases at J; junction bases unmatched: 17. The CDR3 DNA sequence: TGTGCCAGCAGCCCAGGACAGGTCGATTTGTATTCAACTGAAGCTTTCTTT. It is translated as CASSPGQVDLYSTEAFF.

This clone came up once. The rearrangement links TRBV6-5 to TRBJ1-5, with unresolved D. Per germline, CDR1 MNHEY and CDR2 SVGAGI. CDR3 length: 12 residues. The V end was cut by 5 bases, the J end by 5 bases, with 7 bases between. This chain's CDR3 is CASSEGDQPQHF. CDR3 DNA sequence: TGTGCCAGCAGTGAAGGAGATCAGCCCCAGCATTTT.

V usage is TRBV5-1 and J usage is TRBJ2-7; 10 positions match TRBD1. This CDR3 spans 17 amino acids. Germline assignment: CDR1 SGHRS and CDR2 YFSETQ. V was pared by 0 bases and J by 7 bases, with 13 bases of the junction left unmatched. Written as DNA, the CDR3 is TGCGCCAGCAGCTTGGTATTTATGGGGACAGGGGCTAGGGAGCAGTACTTC. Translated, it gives CASSLVFMGTGAREQYF. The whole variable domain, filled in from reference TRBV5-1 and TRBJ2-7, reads KAGVTQTPRYLIKTRGQQVTLSCSPISGHRSVSWYQQTPGQGLQFLFEYFSETQRNKGNFPGRFSGRQFSNSRSEMNVSTLELGDSALYLCASSLVFMGTGAREQYFGPGTRLTVT.